This T cell receptor beta chain emerged from a study of shared clonotypes between healthy human individuals. Points on this clone: This sample includes further DNA sequences coding for the same CDR3.

This CDR3 contains 13 residues. Trimming at V came to 4 bases and at J to 5 bases, leaving 4 bases not matched to a gene. Looked up from germline, CDR1 is SGHRS and CDR2 is YFSETQ. The repertoire was sequenced with immunoSEQ multiplex PCR; TCRdb's copy has only in-frame clones and lacks some. The sample has over 1.4 million clones, 95% to 97% seen once. V and J are TRBV5-1 and TRBJ2-5; TRBD1 matches at 8 bases. The TCR sequence derives from a young man in good health. Sample: naive CD4+ T cells sorted from blood. Subset in this sample: CD45RA+ positively selected. CDR3 nucleotides: TGCGCCAGCAGCCCTTACAGGGGGGAGACCCAGTACTTC. Amino acid sequence: CASSPYRGETQYF.